Each of the 25 T cell receptor beta chains below was sequenced from the same sample in a study of blood T cell repertoires in COVID-19 (dated by TCRdb to 2020 to 2021). Receptor libraries were prepared by the immunoSEQ multiplex PCR assay. TCRdb's version of the immuneACCESS table is confined to in-frame rearrangements and falls short of the full clone set. An unresolved V gene accounts for under half of the shortfall where checked; the remainder is of unknown origin. This sample gives about 100,000 clones in total; around 90% of them show up just once. Roughly 4.7% of the sample goes to the ten largest clones. The sequenced material came from peripheral blood. The source of these receptors is a human donor in a cohort sampled during active COVID-19.

The V gene is TRBV9, the J gene TRBJ2-6; D is unclear. The germline V gene encodes CDR1 SGDLS and CDR2 YYNGEE. The V and J ends lost 3 bases and 3 bases respectively, with 10 bases between them. The CDR3 has 15 amino acids. The CDR3 region has the DNA TGTGCCAGCAGCGCCACCCAGCGTGGGGCCAACGTCCTGACTTTC. This sequence encodes CASSATQRGANVLTF.

The chain recombines TRBV12-3 or TRBV12-4 with TRBJ2-1; weak D call: TRBD1 (5 bases). This CDR3 spans 11 amino acids. The V and J ends lost 2 bases and 10 bases respectively, with 6 bases between them. The CDR3 bases are TGTGCCAGCAGTTTAAACAGGGAGCAGTTCTTC. This translates into CASSLNREQFF.

The rearrangement uses TRBV6-5 and TRBJ1-5; 7 positions match TRBD1. CDR1 is MNHEY and CDR2 is SVGAGI in the germline V gene. The CDR3 consists of 15 residues. With V trimmed by 7 bases and J by 1 base, 7 bases remained unmatched. The CDR3 region is CASKEGARSNQPQHF. CDR3 sequence (DNA): TGTGCCAGCAAGGAGGGGGCTCGGAGCAATCAGCCCCAGCATTTT.

This rearrangement joins TRBV9 to TRBJ2-1; 9 nucleotides agree with TRBD2. The CDR3 sequence is 15 residues long. Germline trimming cut 4 bases from V and 4 bases from J; bases unmatched to any gene: 6. Germline values: CDR1 SGDLS, CDR2 YYNGEE. The CDR3 spells CASSLTSGQYNEQFF. The CDR3 bases are TGTGCCAGCAGCCTCACTAGCGGGCAGTACAATGAGCAGTTCTTC.

This chain connects TRBV28 to TRBJ2-5; no clear D gene. Germline CDR1 is MDHEN and CDR2 is SYDVKM. The V gene lost 6 bases and the J gene lost 2 bases, with 10 bases spanning the gap. This CDR3 spans 13 amino acids. CDR3 nucleotides: TGTGCCAGCAGCCGTAACAGTCAAGAGACCCAGTACTTC. As protein: CASSRNSQETQYF.

V gene TRBV6-6 combines with J gene TRBJ1-1, with 7 bases that match TRBD1. Germline CDR1 and CDR2: MNHNY and SVGAGI (reference sequence). V was clipped by 5 bases and J by 1 base; unmatched bases: 1. The CDR3 totals 13 residues. For the CDR3, the DNA is TGTGCCAGCAGTAGGACAGGGAACACTGAAGCTTTCTTT. As protein: CASSRTGNTEAFF.

This chain connects TRBV4-1 to TRBJ2-1, with 10 bases lining up with TRBD2. Germline V lookup: CDR1 MGHRA, CDR2 YSYEKL. V was pared by 2 bases and J by 3 bases, with 7 bases of the junction left unmatched. The CDR3 is 17 amino acids. The CDR3 DNA reads TGCGCCAGCAGCCAACCCCTAGCGGGGGAAAACTACAATGAGCAGTTCTTC. Translating gives CASSQPLAGENYNEQFF.

The genes are TRBV6-6 and TRBJ2-2, with TRBD1 matching 7 bases. The CDR3 spans 14 residues. V gave up 5 bases and J gave up 4 bases; unmatched junction bases: 4. In germline, CDR1 is MNHNY, CDR2 SVGAGI (reference sequence). The CDR3 DNA is TGTGCCAGCAGTGCCGACAGGGTCACCGGGGAGCTGTTTTTT. Its protein product is CASSADRVTGELFF.

The chain links TRBV18 to TRBJ2-3; 9 bases align to TRBD2. The CDR3 length is 16 residues. V shed 2 bases and J 1 base; nucleotides not matched to a gene: 4. In germline, CDR1 is KGHSH, CDR2 LQKENI. DNA for the CDR3: TGTGCCAGCTCACCAAGGGTAGCGGGAGGCACAGATACGCAGTATTTT. Translation gives CASSPRVAGGTDTQYF.

V and J are TRBV24-1 and TRBJ2-2; 7 nucleotides agree with TRBD2. Trimming removed 4 bases from V and 2 bases from J; junction bases left unmatched: 9. Germline V gene sequence: CDR1 KGHDR, CDR2 SFDVKD. The CDR3 runs to 17 residues. CDR3: CATSERGGRTNTGELFF. The CDR3 DNA is TGTGCCACCAGTGAAAGAGGCGGGAGAACAAACACCGGGGAGCTGTTTTTT.

The V call is TRBV5-1, the J call TRBJ2-1; 13 bases are a match to TRBD2. The CDR3 loop spans 17 amino acids. The V gene's germline CDR1 is SGHRS and CDR2 YFSETQ. V lost 0 bases, J lost 5 bases, and 5 bases stayed unmatched. CDR3 coding DNA: TGCGCCAGCAGCTTGGTAGGACTAGCGGGAGTTGACAATGAGCAGTTCTTC. Amino acids: CASSLVGLAGVDNEQFF.

The V gene is TRBV5-4, the J gene TRBJ1-2, with 7 bases identical to TRBD1. CDR3 length: 16 residues. With V trimmed by 1 base and J by 6 bases, 12 bases remained unmatched. Germline-derived CDR1 and CDR2 are SGHNT and YYREEE (reference sequence). CDR3 in DNA: TGTGCCAGCAGCTTGTTGTCAGGGGGGAGAGTAAATGGCTACACCTTC. Translated: CASSLLSGGRVNGYTF. Complete variable domain (other parts from reference TRBV5-4 and TRBJ1-2): ETGVTQSPTHLIKTRGQQVTLRCSSQSGHNTVSWYQQALGQGPQFIFQYYREEENGRGNFPPRFSGLQFPNYSSELNVNALELDDSALYLCASSLLSGGRVNGYTFGSGTRLTVV.

The CDR3 DNA reads as TGTGCCAGCAGCTTGTGGCTAGCGGGCTACACCGGGGAGCTGTTTTTT. It specifies CASSLWLAGYTGELFF. The chain recombines TRBV5-6 with TRBJ2-2; 8 nucleotides line up with TRBD2. Germline assignment: CDR1 SGHDT and CDR2 YYEEEE. Losses at the gene ends were 1 base for V and 3 bases for J; bases not matched to a gene: 5. The CDR3 length is 16 residues.

V and J are TRBV5-3 and TRBJ2-3; 12 positions agree with TRBD2. TRBV5-3 is sorted into the ORF group, with uncertain function. Trimming at V came to 1 base and at J to 1 base, leaving 16 bases not matched to a gene. There are 21 residues in the CDR3. The CDR3 DNA sequence: TGTGCCAGAAGCTTGCCTGTATTGCTAGCGGGAGGGCTCTTGGGCACAGATACGCAGTATTTT. Protein: CARSLPVLLAGGLLGTDTQYF.

This rearrangement joins TRBV29-1 to TRBJ1-2, with 7 bases identical to TRBD1. Germline-derived CDR1 and CDR2 are SQVTM and ANQGSEA. V lost 3 bases, J lost 5 bases, and 9 bases stayed unmatched. The CDR3 contains 14 residues. The CDR3, as DNA: TGCAGCGTTGAGGCTAAGGGACAGCCATATGGCTACACCTTC. Residues: CSVEAKGQPYGYTF. Using reference TRBV29-1 and TRBJ1-2 for the parts outside the CDR3, the full variable domain is SAVISQKPSRDICQRGTSLTIQCQVDSQVTMMFWYRQQPGQSLTLIATANQGSEATYESGFVIDKFPISRPNLTFSTLTVSNMSPEDSSIYLCSVEAKGQPYGYTFGSGTRLTVV.

V and J are TRBV6-1 and TRBJ2-1, with 13 bases fitting TRBD2. J lost 10 bases, V lost 2 bases, and 8 bases had no gene match. CDR1 and CDR2 from the germline V gene are MNHNS and SASEGT. The CDR3 length is 16 residues. CDR3 nucleotides: TGTGCCAGCAGTGAAAGGGCGGGACTAGCGGGACCCGAGCAGTTCTTC. It specifies CASSERAGLAGPEQFF.

The chain recombines TRBV9 with TRBJ2-7; TRBD1 agrees at 12 bases. The CDR3 consists of 15 residues. V lost 3 bases to trimming and J lost 2 bases; unmatched junction nucleotides: 3. Germline CDR1 SGDLS, CDR2 YYNGEE. CDR3 nucleotides: TGTGCCAGCAGCGCCCGGGACAGGGGGCCCTACGAGCAGTACTTC. Encoded protein: CASSARDRGPYEQYF.

V is TRBV19 and J is TRBJ2-1, with 11 bases fitting TRBD2. CDR3 length: 17 residues. Trimming cost V 4 bases and J 4 bases; bases outside gene matches: 9. The germline CDR1 and CDR2 sequences are LNHDA and SQIVND (reference sequence). In DNA form, the CDR3 reads TGTGCCAGTAGTACCCGAGGGACTAGCGGACGTTACAATGAGCAGTTCTTC. This translates into CASSTRGTSGRYNEQFF. Complete variable domain (other parts from reference TRBV19 and TRBJ2-1): DGGITQSPKYLFRKEGQNVTLSCEQNLNHDAMYWYRQDPGQGLRLIYYSQIVNDFQKGDIAEGYSVSREKKESFPLTVTSAQKNPTAFYLCASSTRGTSGRYNEQFFGPGTRLTVL.

J is TRBJ2-3 and V is TRBV2; D unclear. In germline, CDR1 is SNHLY, CDR2 FYNNEI. The CDR3 sequence is 12 residues long. V lost 10 bases to trimming and J lost 2 bases, with 10 bases between them. The CDR3 DNA reads as TGTGCCACCAACGTAGCCACAGATACGCAGTATTTT. The encoded protein is CATNVATDTQYF. Based on the CDR3 plus reference TRBV2 and TRBJ2-3, the full variable domain is EPEVTQTPSHQVTQMGQEVILRCVPISNHLYFYWYRQILGQKVEFLVSFYNNEISEKSEIFDDQFSVERPDGSNFTLKIRSTKLEDSAMYFCATNVATDTQYFGPGTRLTVL.

This clone has just a few counts. The V and J genes are TRBV2 and TRBJ2-7; D is ambiguous. Germline CDR1 reads SNHLY; CDR2 reads FYNNEI. This CDR3 comprises 12 residues. The ends were cut back, 2 bases at V and 3 bases at J, with 5 bases in the middle. CDR3 loop: CASSESGYEQYF. CDR3 DNA sequence: TGTGCCAGCAGTGAATCGGGCTACGAGCAGTACTTC. The entire variable domain, with the rest obtained from reference TRBV2 and TRBJ2-7, is as follows: EPEVTQTPSHQVTQMGQEVILRCVPISNHLYFYWYRQILGQKVEFLVSFYNNEISEKSEIFDDQFSVERPDGSNFTLKIRSTKLEDSAMYFCASSESGYEQYFGPGTRLTVT.

The chain is built from TRBV28 and TRBJ2-7; possibly TRBD2 for D (6 bases). The CDR3 spans 15 residues. V dropped 3 bases and J dropped 3 bases, with 15 bases sitting between them. Germline lookup yields CDR1 MDHEN and CDR2 SYDVKM. CDR3: CASSFQGLGIYEQYF. CDR3 bases: TGTGCCAGCAGTTTTCAGGGACTCGGTATCTACGAGCAGTACTTC. The whole variable domain, filled in from reference TRBV28 and TRBJ2-7, reads DVKVTQSSRYLVKRTGEKVFLECVQDMDHENMFWYRQDPGLGLRLIYFSYDVKMKEKGDIPEGYSVSREKKERFSLILESASTNQTSMYLCASSFQGLGIYEQYFGPGTRLTVT.

The chain employs TRBV7-2 and TRBJ1-1; weak D call: TRBD1 (5 bases). The germline V and J ends were trimmed by 5 bases and 14 bases, with 15 bases remaining between them. This CDR3 is 11 amino acids long. From germline, CDR1 is SGHTA and CDR2 FQGNSA. The CDR3 region has the DNA TGTGCCAGCAGCACGCAGGGTGTTTCGTTCTTT. It encodes CASSTQGVSFF.

The chain joins TRBV4-1 to TRBJ2-1; D might be TRBD2 (5 bases). The ends were cut back, 1 base at V and 2 bases at J, with 12 bases in the middle. The CDR3 loop spans 16 amino acids. Germline CDR1 reads MGHRA; CDR2 reads YSYEKL. The CDR3 region is CASSQAAVFAYNEQFF. Written as DNA, the CDR3 is TGCGCCAGCAGCCAAGCAGCGGTTTTTGCCTACAATGAGCAGTTCTTC.

This clone was observed a few times. The rearrangement links TRBV4-3 to TRBJ2-1; TRBD1 might be the D (6 bases). The V gene's germline CDR1 is LGHNA and CDR2 YSLEER. The CDR3 runs 17 residues. V was cut by 1 base and J by 0 bases, with 13 bases left in between. CDR3 residues: CASSQAPGTTSYNEQFF. CDR3 bases: TGCGCCAGCAGCCAAGCACCCGGGACAACCTCCTACAATGAGCAGTTCTTC.

The chain is built from TRBV7-2 and TRBJ2-3, with 14 bases matching TRBD2. Looked up from germline, CDR1 is SGHTA and CDR2 is FQGNSA. V lost 5 bases and J lost 6; bases outside the gene matches: 10. The CDR3 runs 17 residues. CDR3 nucleotides: TGTGCCAGCAGCAACACGGGACTAGCGGGAGTAGGGGATACGCAGTATTTT. Translated, it gives CASSNTGLAGVGDTQYF.